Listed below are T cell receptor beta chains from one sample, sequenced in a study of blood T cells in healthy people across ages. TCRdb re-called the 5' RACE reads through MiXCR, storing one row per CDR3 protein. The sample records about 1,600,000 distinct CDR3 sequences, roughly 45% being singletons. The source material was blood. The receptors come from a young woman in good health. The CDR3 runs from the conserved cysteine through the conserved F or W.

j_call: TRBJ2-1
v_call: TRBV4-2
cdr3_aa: CASSQALAGHNEQFF

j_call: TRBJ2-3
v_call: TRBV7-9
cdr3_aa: CASSPGTAFSTDTQYF

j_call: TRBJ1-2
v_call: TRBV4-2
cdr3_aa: CASSQEGPEDGYTF

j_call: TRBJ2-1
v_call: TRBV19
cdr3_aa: CASSAGLHRYNEQFF

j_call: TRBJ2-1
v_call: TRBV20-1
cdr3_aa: CSARGLAGGIHEQFF

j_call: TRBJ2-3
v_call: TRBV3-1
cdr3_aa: CASSQGSGRADTQYF

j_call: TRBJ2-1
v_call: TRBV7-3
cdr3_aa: CASSLPRDRAPHNEQFF

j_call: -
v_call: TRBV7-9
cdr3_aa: CASSLRTGGSGEQYF

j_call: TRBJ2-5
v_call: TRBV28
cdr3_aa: CASRKSGGNQETQYF

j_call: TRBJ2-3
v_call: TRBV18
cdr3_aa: CASSLHRGRTDTQYF

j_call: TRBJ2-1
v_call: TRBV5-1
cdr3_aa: CASSSNGAGGIDEQFF

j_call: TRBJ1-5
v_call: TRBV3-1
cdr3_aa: CASRHVPTNVSNQPQHF

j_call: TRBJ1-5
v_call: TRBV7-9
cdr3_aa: CASSTDLEGNQPQHF

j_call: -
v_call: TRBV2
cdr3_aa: CASTPRVGEQYF

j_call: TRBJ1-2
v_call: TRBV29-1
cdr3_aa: CSVEASGPLGYGYTF

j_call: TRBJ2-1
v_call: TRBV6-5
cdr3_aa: CASSLRQFSYNEQFF